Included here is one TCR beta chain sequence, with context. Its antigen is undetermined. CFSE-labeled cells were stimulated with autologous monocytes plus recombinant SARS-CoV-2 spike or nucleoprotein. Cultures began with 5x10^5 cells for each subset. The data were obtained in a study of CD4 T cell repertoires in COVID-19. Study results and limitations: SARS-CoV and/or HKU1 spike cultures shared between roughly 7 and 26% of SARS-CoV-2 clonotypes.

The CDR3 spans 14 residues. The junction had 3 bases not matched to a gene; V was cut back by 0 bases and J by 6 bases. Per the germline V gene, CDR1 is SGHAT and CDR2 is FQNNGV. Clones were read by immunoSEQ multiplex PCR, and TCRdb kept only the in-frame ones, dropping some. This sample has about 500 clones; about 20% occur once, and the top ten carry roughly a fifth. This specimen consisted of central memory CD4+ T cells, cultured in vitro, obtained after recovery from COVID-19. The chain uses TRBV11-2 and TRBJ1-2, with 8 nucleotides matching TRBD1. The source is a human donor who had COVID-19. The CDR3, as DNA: TGTGCCAGCAGCTTAGATCGGACAGGGCATGGCTACACCTTC. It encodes CASSLDRTGHGYTF.